This T cell receptor beta chain was identified in a study of CD4 T cells in relation to SARS-CoV-2 and coronaviruses. The overall study: TCR beta CDR3s were sequenced after approximately 9-day antigen culture of PBMCs.

Assay: immunoSEQ multiplex PCR; the TCRdb copy retains only in-frame clones and omits some. The sample lists about 39,000 clones, about 86% occurring once. This clone was recorded once. Its antigen is unknown. The CDR3 contains 13 residues. Deletions cut 7 bases from V and 6 bases from J, with 13 bases between. Germline assignment: CDR1 SNHLY and CDR2 FYNNEI. The chain couples TRBV2 to TRBJ2-1, with D unresolved. Sequenced input: naive CD4+ T cells from PBMCs, cultured in vitro. Regarding subset: naive CD4+ T cells isolated by negative enrichment. This receptor was taken from an adult with COVID-19. DNA for the CDR3: TGTGCCAGCATCGAGGTTGCTAGCAATGAGCAGTTCTTC. Amino acids: CASIEVASNEQFF.